The rows below give T cell receptor beta chains drawn from one sample of a study of blood T cell repertoires in COVID-19. Clones were read by immunoSEQ multiplex PCR, and TCRdb kept only the in-frame ones, dropping some. In the table there are some 220,000 clones, 83% of which are singletons. The sequenced sample consisted of peripheral blood. These receptors all come from a woman aged 25 to 45 with COVID-19, enrolled during active disease. Each CDR3 is given with its conserved first and last residue. The D gene is left open where the match is weak. The size field is filled for only some rows; it gives once, few, many or a size class.

cdr3_nt | cdr3_aa | v_call | d_call | j_call | clone_size
TGTGCCATCAGTGAGTCGCCAGGGGAGCAGCCCCAGCATTTT | CAISESPGEQPQHF | TRBV10-3 | . | TRBJ1-5 | .
TGTGCCAGCAGCCCCCGTGGGACTAGCGGGGGAAAATATTACAATGAGCAGTTCTTC | CASSPRGTSGGKYYNEQFF | TRBV5-8 | TRBD2 | TRBJ2-1 | .
TGTGCCAGCAGTTACTGGGCTAGCGGGGCGAACACCGGGGAGCTGTTTTTT | CASSYWASGANTGELFF | TRBV6-2/TRBV6-3 | TRBD2 | TRBJ2-2 | .
TGCGCCAGCAGTCCCGGTGGAGAACTACAAGCTTTCTTT | CASSPGGELQAFF | TRBV5-1 | . | TRBJ1-1 | .
TGTGCCAGCAGTTACTCGACTAGCGGGAGCCACAATGAGCAGTTCTTC | CASSYSTSGSHNEQFF | TRBV6-2/TRBV6-3 | TRBD2 | TRBJ2-1 | .
TGTGCCAGCAGCGTAGAGAGTAGCGGGGGTTACAATGAGCAGTTCTTC | CASSVESSGGYNEQFF | TRBV9 | TRBD2 | TRBJ2-1 | few
TGTGCCTCCCCTAAGGGAGGGACAGGGAAATACTATGGCTACACCTTC | CASPKGGTGKYYGYTF | TRBV30 | TRBD1 | TRBJ1-2 | .
TGTGCCACCAGCAAAAGGACAGGAACGAACACTGAAGCTTTCTTT | CATSKRTGTNTEAFF | TRBV15 | TRBD1 | TRBJ1-1 | .
TGTGCCAGCAGCTTGAGGACAGGGAGGATTAATTCACCCCTCCACTTT | CASSLRTGRINSPLHF | TRBV7-2 | TRBD1 | TRBJ1-6 | few
TGTGCCAGCAGCAACAACAGGGTCCCGAACTATGGCTACACCTTC | CASSNNRVPNYGYTF | TRBV11-2 | . | TRBJ1-2 | .
TGCGCCAGCAGCTTGGACCCTCCTAGCAGCGGCACCGGGGAGCTGTTTTTT | CASSLDPPSSGTGELFF | TRBV5-1 | . | TRBJ2-2 | .
TGCGCCAGCAGCCAAGATCATAACTATGGCTACACCTTC | CASSQDHNYGYTF | TRBV4-1 | . | TRBJ1-2 | .
TGTGCCAGCAGAGGACAGGGACTCTCCTACGAGCAGTACTTC | CASRGQGLSYEQYF | TRBV27 | TRBD1 | TRBJ2-7 | .
TGTGCCAGCAGTCGCCTCGGGTCCGAGCAGTACTTC | CASSRLGSEQYF | TRBV28 | . | TRBJ2-7 | .
TGTGCCAGCAGCTTGCGGGGCACTGAAGCTTTCTTT | CASSLRGTEAFF | TRBV5-4 | . | TRBJ1-1 | .
TGTGCCAGCTCACCAGTGGGAGGGCCCAATGAGCAGTTCTTC | CASSPVGGPNEQFF | TRBV18 | TRBD2 | TRBJ2-1 | .
TGTGCCAGTAGCCCCCGTCGAGCGGGGGATACGTACGAGCAGTACTTC | CASSPRRAGDTYEQYF | TRBV19 | TRBD2 | TRBJ2-7 | .
TGTGCCAGCAGCTTATGGCTTATGAACACTGAAGCTTTCTTT | CASSLWLMNTEAFF | TRBV5-6 | . | TRBJ1-1 | .
TGTGCCAGCAGCATTCCCGGGACTAGTCCCGGGGAGCTGTTTTTT | CASSIPGTSPGELFF | TRBV6-5 | TRBD2 | TRBJ2-2 | .
TGTGCCAGCACCCTTAAACCGGGACAGGAAAGCACAGATACGCAGTATTTT | CASTLKPGQESTDTQYF | TRBV7-9 | TRBD1 | TRBJ2-3 | few